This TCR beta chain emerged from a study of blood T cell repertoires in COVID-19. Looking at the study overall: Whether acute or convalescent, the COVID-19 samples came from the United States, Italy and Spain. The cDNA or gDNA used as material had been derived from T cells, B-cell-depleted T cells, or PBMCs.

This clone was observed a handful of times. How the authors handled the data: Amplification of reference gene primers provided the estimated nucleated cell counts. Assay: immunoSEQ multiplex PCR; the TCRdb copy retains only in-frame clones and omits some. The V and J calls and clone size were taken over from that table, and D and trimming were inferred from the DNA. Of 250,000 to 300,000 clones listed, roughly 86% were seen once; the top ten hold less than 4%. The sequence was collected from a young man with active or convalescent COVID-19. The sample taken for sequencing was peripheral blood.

Here the CDR3 reads CASSERGGTDTQYF. Written as DNA, the CDR3 is TGTGCCAGCAGTGAGCGGGGGGGCACAGATACGCAGTATTTT. The genes are TRBV6-4 and TRBJ2-3, with 8 bases that match TRBD2. The ends lost 3 bases at V and 1 base at J; junction bases unmatched: 0. The CDR3 spans 14 residues. Germline CDR1 and CDR2: MRHNA and SNTAGT.